Sequencing of this TCR beta chain was carried out in a study of blood T cell repertoires in COVID-19. Sequenced by immunoSEQ multiplex PCR; TCRdb stores in-frame clones only, minus some. The sample records 50,000 to 65,000 clones, about 83% being singletons. Germline CDR1 SQVTM, CDR2 ANQGSEA. CDR3 length: 13 amino acids. Trimming removed 4 bases at V and 5 bases at J, with 14 bases between. This chain connects TRBV29-1 to TRBJ1-1; D is uncertain. This clonotype was sampled from a man aged 35 to 55 with active COVID-19. The sample comprised peripheral blood. The CDR3 nucleotides read TGCAGCGTTGGGGCTTGGGTTGGGACTGAAGCTTTCTTT. Its translation: CSVGAWVGTEAFF.